Sequencing of this TCR beta chain was carried out in a study of blood T cell repertoires in COVID-19. Libraries were prepared by immunoSEQ multiplex PCR; TCRdb keeps only in-frame clonotypes and omits some of them. The table has about 50,000 clones, 80% to 90% seen once; the top ten hold about 15%. Trimming removed 6 bases from V and 3 bases from J, with 15 bases in between. Germline-derived CDR1 and CDR2 are KGHSH and LQKENI. This CDR3 region has 15 residues. The sequenced sample consisted of peripheral blood. V usage is TRBV18 and J usage is TRBJ1-5; D remains unclear. This receptor was taken from a human donor in a cohort sampled during active COVID-19. The donor label of this sample is uncertain. The CDR3 sequence is CASSNPLLANQPQHF. CDR3 in DNA: TGTGCCAGCTCTAATCCTCTCTTGGCCAATCAGCCCCAGCATTTT.